These 31 T cell receptor beta chains share one sample of origin, sequenced in a study of T cell clonality in common variable immunodeficiency. Clones were read by immunoSEQ multiplex PCR, and TCRdb kept only the in-frame ones, dropping some. The profile covers 50,000 to 60,000 clones, none occurring a single time. Material: peripheral blood mononuclear cells. These receptors were taken from a person aged 18-69 years in good health.

This clone appeared a few times. The DNA read from the CDR3 is TGTGCCAGTAGTATTCCCCCAGGGGATACTGAA. It is translated as CASSIPPGDTE. The whole CDR3 region reads CASSIPPGDTEAFF. The rearrangement links TRBV19 to TRBJ1-1; a possible D gene is TRBD1 (6 bases). From the germline J gene comes the end of the CDR3, since the read stops 3 residues before it. CDR1 and CDR2 (germline): LNHDA, SQIVND (reference sequence). With 3 bases removed from V and 5 bases from J, the gap between germline ends came to 13 bases. CDR3 length equals 14 residues.

This clone was detected ten times or more. CDR3 DNA, as far as it was read: TGTGCCAGCTCACCTTTCGGACAGGGCTCCAATCAGCCC. Its translation: CASSPFGQGSNQP. The entire CDR3 protein is CASSPFGQGSNQPQHF. This chain joins TRBV18 and TRBJ1-5; TRBD1 agrees at 8 bases. Sequencing ends 3 residues short of the CDR3 end; the germline J gene provides the rest. The CDR3 is made up of 16 amino acids. V dropped 3 bases and J dropped 3; count of bases not matched to a gene: 7. The germline V gene encodes CDR1 KGHSH and CDR2 LQKENI.

Notes on this clone: The sequence runs out 3 residues before the end of the CDR3; the remainder is reconstructed from the germline J gene. The chain combines TRBV6-2 or TRBV6-3 with TRBJ2-2; tentatively, D is TRBD1 (6 bases). Germline CDR1 MNHEY, CDR2 SVGEGT. The CDR3 runs to 15 residues. The CDR3 loop reads CASRSTGTTNEKLFF. The CDR3 bases that were read are TGTGCCAGCAGATCAACCGGGACAACTAATGAAAAG.

This CDR3 reads CASSLTAGEDTYTF. CDR3 DNA, as far as it was read: TGTGCCAGCAGCTTAACCGCGGGGGAAGATACC. The chain uses TRBV7-9 and TRBJ1-2, with D possibly matching TRBD1 (5 bases). Read sequence stops 3 residues before the CDR3 end, and the germline J gene provides the missing end. The germline CDR1 and CDR2 sequences are SEHNR and FQNEAQ (reference sequence). CDR3 length: 14 residues.

About this clone: The read finishes 3 residues shy of the CDR3 end, and the germline J gene is used to complete it. This sequence joins TRBV18 and TRBJ1-2; the D gene is possibly TRBD1 (6 bases). V was shortened by 2 bases and J by 6 bases, with 22 bases between the two germline ends. Germline V gene lookup returns CDR1 KGHSH and CDR2 LQKENI. The CDR3 has 17 residues. The CDR3: CASSPGSRFRGADGYTF. Partial CDR3 DNA: TGTGCCAGCTCACCAGGGTCCCGCTTCCGGGGGGCTGATGGC.

This clone was counted many times. The read ends 3 residues shy of where the CDR3 ends; the end is completed using the germline J gene. This chain connects TRBV5-6 to TRBJ2-3; D is possibly TRBD1 (6 bases). The CDR3 has 14 amino acids. The V end was cut by 2 bases, the J end by 1 base, with 8 bases between. Germline V gene sequence: CDR1 SGHDT, CDR2 YYEEEE. The part of the CDR3 DNA that was read is TGTGCCAGCAGCTTAACAGGGCGCACAGATACG. It translates to CASSLTGRTDT. The entire CDR3 protein reads CASSLTGRTDTQYF.

This clone was picked up many times. The read is 3 residues too short to cover the CDR3 end, so that end is filled in from the germline J gene. This sequence joins TRBV7-6 and TRBJ2-7, with TRBD1 identical over 8 bases. There are 15 residues in the CDR3. The V gene's germline CDR1 is SGHVS and CDR2 FNYEAQ. The V and J ends lost 5 bases and 0 bases, in that order; junction bases with no gene match: 6. CDR3 region: CASSQDRGRSYEQYF. The CDR3 bases that were read are TGTGCCAGCAGCCAAGACAGGGGACGCTCCTACGAG.

There are a few counts of this clone. Read coverage stops 3 residues before the CDR3 terminus; the germline J gene supplies the remainder. The chain uses TRBV7-6 and TRBJ1-2; D is uncertain. This CDR3 region has 14 residues. The V gene lost 0 bases and the J gene lost 4 bases, with 9 bases spanning the gap. Germline V gene lookup returns CDR1 SGHVS and CDR2 FNYEAQ. The sequenced part of the CDR3 DNA is TGTGCCAGCAGCTTAGCTCTTGTCGGCTATGGC. Its protein product is CASSLALVGYG. In full, the CDR3 is CASSLALVGYGYTF. The full variable domain, rest sourced from reference TRBV7-6 and TRBJ1-2, is GAGVSQSPRYKVTKRGQDVALRCDPISGHVSLYWYRQALGQGPEFLTYFNYEAQQDKSGLPNDRFSAERPEGSISTLTIQRTEQRDSAMYRCASSLALVGYGYTFGSGTRLTVV.

The table lists this clone with many counts. The observed sequence ends 3 residues before the CDR3 terminus, with the missing tail filled in from the germline J gene. This chain joins TRBV11-2 and TRBJ2-7, with 9 bases lining up with TRBD1. The CDR3 is 15 residues long. Germline CDR1 is SGHAT and CDR2 is FQNNGV. Trimming cost V 5 bases and J 5 bases; bases outside gene matches: 10. The CDR3 loop reads CASSIYRGLRNEQYF. Partial CDR3 DNA: TGTGCCAGCAGCATCTACAGGGGGCTGCGGAACGAG.

This clone occurred many times. The read falls 3 residues short of the CDR3 end, and the missing part is taken from the germline J gene. The chain uses TRBV11-2 and TRBJ1-2; perhaps TRBD1 as D (5 bases). The CDR3 loop spans 15 amino acids. The germline V and J ends were trimmed by 0 bases and 4 bases, with 12 bases remaining between them. Germline loops: CDR1 SGHAT, CDR2 FQNNGV. CDR3 DNA, as far as it was read: TGTGCCAGCAGCTTAGACCTCGACAGCCCCTATGGC. Translation: CASSLDLDSPYG. Given in full, the CDR3 is CASSLDLDSPYGYTF.

Notes on this clone: A much larger clone sits a single nucleotide away, making a read error possible. Sequencing ends 3 residues short of the CDR3 end; the germline J gene provides the rest. Other DNA sequences within the sample encode an identical CDR3. The rearrangement joins TRBV6-2 or TRBV6-3 to TRBJ1-3, with TRBD1 as a possible D gene (6 bases). This CDR3 is 14 amino acids long. Germline V gives CDR1 MNHEY, CDR2 SVGEGT. The CDR3 DNA, read in part, is TGTGCCAGCAGCTCCGGGACATTGGGATACACT. Translation gives CASSSGTLGYT. The whole CDR3 protein reads CASSSGTLGYTIYF.

This clone was recorded many times. From the germline J gene comes the end of the CDR3, since the read stops 3 residues before it. J is TRBJ1-4 and V is TRBV7-2; D unresolved. Germline CDR1 reads SGHTA; CDR2 reads FQGNSA. The CDR3 has 16 amino acids. With 0 bases removed from V and 0 bases from J, the gap between germline ends came to 8 bases. The CDR3 sequence: CASSLASTSTNEKLFF. The part of the CDR3 DNA that was read is TGTGCCAGCAGCTTAGCGTCCACTTCAACTAATGAAAAA.

About this clone itself: The CDR3 end falls 3 residues outside the read, so it is completed with the germline J gene. The chain links TRBV6-1 to TRBJ1-1; tentatively, D is TRBD1 (5 bases). This CDR3 contains 14 residues. Germline values: CDR1 MNHNS, CDR2 SASEGT. V lost 2 bases and J 4 bases, leaving 11 bases between the germline ends. The CDR3 DNA, read in part, is TGTGCCAGCAGTGAACCGGGGGGAGCCACTGAA. It specifies CASSEPGGATE. The CDR3 in full is CASSEPGGATEAFF.

This clone was found many times. The CDR3 is cut off 3 residues early in the read; its end comes from the germline J gene. J is TRBJ1-2 and V is TRBV6-2 or TRBV6-3; TRBD1 agrees at 9 bases. V shed 4 bases, J shed 6 bases, and the junction held 3 bases outside the gene matches. The CDR3 spans 13 residues. The germline gives CDR1 MNHEY, CDR2 SVGEGT. The CDR3 sequence is CASSWTGEDGYTF. The part of the CDR3 DNA that was read is TGTGCCAGCAGTTGGACAGGGGAAGATGGC.

This clone was seen at least ten times. Relative to the germline gene, one junction end is altered; a read error may explain this. The read gets to within 3 residues of the CDR3 end, and the germline J gene fills in the rest. The V and J genes are TRBV4-2 and TRBJ2-2; unclear D gene. Germline V gives CDR1 LGHNA, CDR2 YNFKEQ. The CDR3 length is 13 residues. The DNA read from the CDR3 is TGCGCCAGCAGCCCGAGCTTGGCCGGGGAG. Amino acids: CASSPSLAGE. The full-length CDR3 reads as CASSPSLAGELFF.

Ten or more counts support this clone. The CDR3 goes on 3 residues after the read ends, and that part is filled in from the germline J gene. The J gene is TRBJ1-2, the V gene TRBV6-1; maybe TRBD1 (6 bases). Trimming took off 2 bases at V and 5 bases at J, with 18 bases between the two ends. The germline gives CDR1 MNHNS, CDR2 SASEGT. This CDR3 spans 16 amino acids. The covered CDR3 bases are TGTGCCAGCAGTGAACGAGGGACACCAAAGGGGTATGGC. The encoded protein is CASSERGTPKGYG. The CDR3 as a whole reads CASSERGTPKGYGYTF.

This clone has at least ten counts. The missing CDR3 end, 3 residues past where the read stops, is filled in from the germline J gene. The chain has TRBV2 and TRBJ2-5; 7 positions match TRBD1. Germline V gives CDR1 SNHLY, CDR2 FYNNEI. The CDR3 contains 15 residues. V shed 4 bases, J shed 5 bases, and the junction held 10 bases outside the gene matches. CDR3 DNA (partial): TGTGCCAGCAGTGGCCCCGAGACAGGGTTGGAGACC. Translation gives CASSGPETGLET. From start to end, the CDR3 is CASSGPETGLETQYF.

This clone was counted many times. The read ends 3 residues early relative to the CDR3; the germline J gene fills the gap. V is TRBV14 and J is TRBJ2-2, with 11 nucleotides matching TRBD2. The CDR3 has 17 residues. From germline, CDR1 is SGHDN and CDR2 FVKESK. V lost 4 bases to trimming and J lost 3 bases; unmatched junction nucleotides: 7. CDR3 sequence: CASSLPGLAGDTGELFF. Incomplete CDR3 DNA: TGTGCCAGCAGCCTGCCCGGACTAGCGGGCGACACCGGGGAG.

This clone was observed at least ten times. With the read ending 3 residues before the CDR3 end, the germline J gene is used to fill in that end. The V gene is TRBV20-1, the J gene TRBJ1-2; 10 bases agree with TRBD1. CDR1 DFQATT and CDR2 SNEGSKA come from the germline V gene (reference sequence). The CDR3 totals 13 residues. The CDR3 reads CSAAKGTGDGYTF. The sequenced part of the CDR3 DNA is TGCAGTGCTGCAAAGGGGACAGGGGACGGC.

The sample holds many counts of this clone. The sequenced fragment ends 3 residues before the CDR3 boundary, so the rest is inferred from the germline J gene. The chain uses TRBV20-1 and TRBJ2-1, with 9 positions matching TRBD1. Germline CDR1 and CDR2: DFQATT and SNEGSKA (reference sequence). The CDR3 runs 15 residues. The trim removed 2 bases at V and 4 bases at J, leaving 6 bases unmatched. CDR3 DNA, as far as it was read: TGCAGTGCTAGAAGGGGACAGGGCGGTTACAATGAG. This sequence encodes CSARRGQGGYNE. The entire CDR3 sequence reads CSARRGQGGYNEQFF.

This clone was recorded at least ten times. The read terminates 3 residues ahead of where the CDR3 ends, so the germline J gene completes it. J is TRBJ2-7 and V is TRBV5-6; 9 nucleotides agree with TRBD1. Germline CDR1 reads SGHDT; CDR2 reads YYEEEE. This CDR3 contains 15 residues. V shed 5 bases and J 2 bases; nucleotides not matched to a gene: 8. This chain's CDR3 is CASSLPGQGAYEQYF. CDR3 bases read: TGTGCCAGCAGTTTACCGGGACAGGGTGCCTACGAG.

The sample holds many counts of this clone. The CDR3 goes on 3 residues after the read ends, and that part is filled in from the germline J gene. V usage is TRBV18 and J usage is TRBJ2-3; 11 bases align to TRBD2. Germline V gives CDR1 KGHSH, CDR2 LQKENI. The V segment lost 0 bases and the J segment 4 bases; nucleotides outside the gene matches: 3. This CDR3 spans 16 amino acids. Here the CDR3 reads CASSPPTSGAADTQYF. The CDR3 DNA, read in part, is TGTGCCAGCTCACCACCGACTAGCGGGGCAGCAGATACG.

The sample holds many counts of this clone. The CDR3 here is CASSYHQGPNTEAFF. The part of the CDR3 DNA that was read is TGCGCCAGCAGCTACCATCAGGGGCCGAACACTGAA. This chain connects TRBV5-1 to TRBJ1-1; perhaps TRBD1 as D (6 bases). The CDR3 end falls 3 residues outside the read, so it is completed with the germline J gene. V gave up 3 bases and J gave up 1 base, with 13 bases separating them. The CDR3 runs 15 residues. From germline, CDR1 is SGHRS and CDR2 YFSETQ.

This clone was counted a few times. The observed sequence ends 3 residues before the CDR3 terminus, with the missing tail filled in from the germline J gene. V and J are TRBV20-1 and TRBJ2-3; 9 nucleotides agree with TRBD1. CDR1 DFQATT and CDR2 SNEGSKA come from the germline V gene (reference sequence). CDR3 length: 12 amino acids. The part of the CDR3 DNA that was read is TGCAGTGCTTGGACAGGGGATCAGCCG. Encoded protein: CSAWTGDQP. Given in full, the CDR3 is CSAWTGDQPQYF.

Ten or more counts support this clone. One end of the junction is discordant with germline, which a read error may explain. The read falls 3 residues short of the CDR3 end, and the missing part is taken from the germline J gene. This sequence joins TRBV4-2 and TRBJ1-1; TRBD1 aligns across 9 bases. CDR1 and CDR2 from the germline V gene are LGHNA and YNFKEQ. The CDR3 runs to 16 residues. The part of the CDR3 DNA that was read is TGCGCCAGCAGCCCTGAGACAGGGGGGATGAGCACTGAA. Protein: CASSPETGGMSTE. The CDR3 as a whole reads CASSPETGGMSTEAFF.

Details on this clone: A read error may be the cause here, since a much bigger clone is one base away. The CDR3 goes on 3 residues after the read ends, and that part is filled in from the germline J gene. Other DNA sequences of this sample code for an identical CDR3. The chain is built from TRBV7-2 and TRBJ1-3; TRBD1 matches 8 bases. This CDR3 is 14 amino acids long. Germline CDR1 and CDR2: SGHTA and FQGNSA. The DNA read from the CDR3 is TGTGCCAGCAGCGGCAGACAGGGGAGGAACACG. Translating gives CASSGRQGRNT. From start to end, the CDR3 is CASSGRQGRNTIYF.

This clone was found a few times. Coverage ceases 3 residues before the CDR3 finishes, and the germline J gene fills in the end. The rearrangement links TRBV7-2 to TRBJ1-1, with D uncertain. Trimming took off 3 bases at V and 0 bases at J, with 11 bases between the two ends. The CDR3 is 15 amino acids. The germline gives CDR1 SGHTA, CDR2 FQGNSA. CDR3 DNA, as far as it was read: TGTGCCAGCAGCTTTAGGGTGTACATGAACACTGAA. Amino acids: CASSFRVYMNTE. The whole CDR3 region reads CASSFRVYMNTEAFF.

To note about this clone: The read gets to within 3 residues of the CDR3 end, and the germline J gene fills in the rest. The rearrangement joins TRBV18 to TRBJ2-1, with 10 bases lining up with TRBD2. The junction had 9 bases not matched to a gene; V was cut back by 0 bases and J by 7 bases. The CDR3 totals 17 residues. CDR1 and CDR2 (germline): KGHSH, LQKENI. The CDR3 protein is CASSPPGLAGVKNEQFF. Partial CDR3 DNA: TGTGCCAGCTCACCACCGGGGCTAGCGGGAGTAAAGAATGAG.

This clone was recorded many times. With the read ending 3 residues before the CDR3 end, the germline J gene is used to fill in that end. V gene TRBV6-2 or TRBV6-3 combines with J gene TRBJ2-7, with 9 bases identical to TRBD1. The germline gives CDR1 MNHEY, CDR2 SVGEGT. The CDR3 has 15 amino acids. Trimming removed 5 bases from V and 5 bases from J; junction bases left unmatched: 10. The covered CDR3 bases are TGTGCCAGCAGTGGGTTCGACAGGGGGAAGGACGAG. It is translated as CASSGFDRGKDE. The entire CDR3 reads CASSGFDRGKDEQYF.

On this clone itself: The read is 3 residues too short to cover the CDR3 end, so that end is filled in from the germline J gene. V and J are TRBV7-8 and TRBJ1-2, with D hard to call. This CDR3 spans 13 amino acids. Germline V gene lookup returns CDR1 SGHVS and CDR2 FQNEAQ. The CDR3: CASSLVGPDTYTF. CDR3 bases read: TGTGCCAGCAGCTTAGTTGGCCCAGATACC.

Only a few counts were recorded for this clone. The sequence runs out 3 residues before the end of the CDR3; the remainder is reconstructed from the germline J gene. This chain uses TRBV20-1 with TRBJ2-1; perhaps TRBD1 as D (5 bases). Trimming took 0 bases from V and 7 from J, leaving 13 bases between them. Germline V gene data show CDR1 as DFQATT and CDR2 as SNEGSKA (reference sequence). This CDR3 has 14 residues. The part of the CDR3 DNA that was read is TGCAGTGCTAGAGACTCCGGCAGGGTGAATGAG. It yields the protein CSARDSGRVNE. The CDR3 in its entirety is CSARDSGRVNEQFF.